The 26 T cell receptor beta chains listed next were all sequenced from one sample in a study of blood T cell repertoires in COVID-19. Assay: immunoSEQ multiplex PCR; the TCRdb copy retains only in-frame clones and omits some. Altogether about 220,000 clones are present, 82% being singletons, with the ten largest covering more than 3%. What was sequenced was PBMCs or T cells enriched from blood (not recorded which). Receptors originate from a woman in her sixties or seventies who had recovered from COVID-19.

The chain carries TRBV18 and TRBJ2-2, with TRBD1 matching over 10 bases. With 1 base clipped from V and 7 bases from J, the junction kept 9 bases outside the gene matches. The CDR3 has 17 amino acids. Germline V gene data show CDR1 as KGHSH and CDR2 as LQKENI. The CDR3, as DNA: TGTGCCAGCTCACCACAAGGACAGGGGGAATATGACGGGGAGCTGTTTTTT. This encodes CASSPQGQGEYDGELFF.

CDR3 sequence: CASSPDSGRARYF. The CDR3 DNA is TGTGCCAGCAGTCCTGATAGCGGGAGGGCCAGGTATTTT. The V gene is TRBV27, the J gene TRBJ2-3, with TRBD2 identical over 11 bases. Germline values: CDR1 MNHEY, CDR2 SMNVEV (reference sequence). The CDR3 consists of 13 residues. V shed 5 bases and J 14 bases; nucleotides not matched to a gene: 9.

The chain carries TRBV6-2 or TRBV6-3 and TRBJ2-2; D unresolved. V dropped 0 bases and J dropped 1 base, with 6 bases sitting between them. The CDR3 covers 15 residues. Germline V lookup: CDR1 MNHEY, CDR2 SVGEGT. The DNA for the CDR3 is TGTGCCAGCAGTTACTCGACTCTGAACACCGGGGAGCTGTTTTTT. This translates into CASSYSTLNTGELFF.

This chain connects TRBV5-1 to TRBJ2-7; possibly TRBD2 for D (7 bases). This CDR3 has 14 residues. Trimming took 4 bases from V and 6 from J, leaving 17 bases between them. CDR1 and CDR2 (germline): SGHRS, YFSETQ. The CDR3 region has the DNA TGCGCCAGCAGCCGGGGGGACAATTCTCGCGAGCAGTACTTC. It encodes CASSRGDNSREQYF.

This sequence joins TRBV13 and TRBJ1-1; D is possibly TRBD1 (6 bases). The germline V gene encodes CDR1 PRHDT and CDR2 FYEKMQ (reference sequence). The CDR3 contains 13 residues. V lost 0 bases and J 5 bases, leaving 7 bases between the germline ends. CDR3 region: CASSLGGATEAFF. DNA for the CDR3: TGTGCCAGCAGCTTAGGGGGGGCGACTGAAGCTTTCTTT.

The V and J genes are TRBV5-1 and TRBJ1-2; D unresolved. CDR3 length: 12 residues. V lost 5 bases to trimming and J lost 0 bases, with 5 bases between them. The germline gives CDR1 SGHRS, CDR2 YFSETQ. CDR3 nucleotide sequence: TGCGCCAGCAGATCTCCTAACTATGGCTACACCTTC. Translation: CASRSPNYGYTF. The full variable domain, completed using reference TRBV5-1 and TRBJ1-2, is KAGVTQTPRYLIKTRGQQVTLSCSPISGHRSVSWYQQTPGQGLQFLFEYFSETQRNKGNFPGRFSGRQFSNSRSEMNVSTLELGDSALYLCASRSPNYGYTFGSGTRLTVV.

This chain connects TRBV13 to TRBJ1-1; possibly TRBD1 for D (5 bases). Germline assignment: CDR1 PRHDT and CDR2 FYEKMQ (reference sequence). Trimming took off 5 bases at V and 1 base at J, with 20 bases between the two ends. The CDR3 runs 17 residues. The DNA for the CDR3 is TGTGCCAGCAGCCATAACTTAGCGGCCAGGGCGAACACTGAAGCTTTCTTT. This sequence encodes CASSHNLAARANTEAFF.

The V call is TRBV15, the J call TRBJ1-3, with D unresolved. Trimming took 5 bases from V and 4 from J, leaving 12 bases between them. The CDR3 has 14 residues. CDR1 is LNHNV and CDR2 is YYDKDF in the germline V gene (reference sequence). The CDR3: CATSVLPQGNTIYF. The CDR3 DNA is TGTGCCACCAGCGTTTTGCCTCAGGGAAACACCATATATTTT.

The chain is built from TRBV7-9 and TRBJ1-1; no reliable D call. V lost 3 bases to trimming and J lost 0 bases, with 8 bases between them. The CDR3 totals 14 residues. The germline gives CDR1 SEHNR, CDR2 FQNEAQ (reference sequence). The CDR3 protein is CASSFRGMNTEAFF. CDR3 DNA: TGTGCCAGCAGCTTCCGCGGTATGAACACTGAAGCTTTCTTT. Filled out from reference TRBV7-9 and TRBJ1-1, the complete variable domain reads DTGVSQNPRHKITKRGQNVTFRCDPISEHNRLYWYRQTLGQGPEFLTYFQNEAQLEKSRLLSDRFSAERPKGSFSTLEIQRTEQGDSAMYLCASSFRGMNTEAFFGQGTRLTVV.

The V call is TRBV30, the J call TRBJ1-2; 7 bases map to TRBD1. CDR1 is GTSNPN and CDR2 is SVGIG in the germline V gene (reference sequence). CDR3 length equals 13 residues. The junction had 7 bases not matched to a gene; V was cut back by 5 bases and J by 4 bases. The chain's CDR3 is CAWGRDRPYGYTF. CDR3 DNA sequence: TGTGCCTGGGGCCGGGACAGACCCTATGGCTACACCTTC.

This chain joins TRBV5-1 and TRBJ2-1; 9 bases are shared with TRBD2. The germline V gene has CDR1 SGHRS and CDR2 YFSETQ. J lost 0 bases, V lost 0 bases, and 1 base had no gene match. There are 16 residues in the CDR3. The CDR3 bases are TGCGCCAGCAGCTTGGTTAGCGGGAGCTCCTACAATGAGCAGTTCTTC. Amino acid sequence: CASSLVSGSSYNEQFF. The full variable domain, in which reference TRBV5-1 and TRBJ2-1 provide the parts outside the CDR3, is KAGVTQTPRYLIKTRGQQVTLSCSPISGHRSVSWYQQTPGQGLQFLFEYFSETQRNKGNFPGRFSGRQFSNSRSEMNVSTLELGDSALYLCASSLVSGSSYNEQFFGPGTRLTVL.

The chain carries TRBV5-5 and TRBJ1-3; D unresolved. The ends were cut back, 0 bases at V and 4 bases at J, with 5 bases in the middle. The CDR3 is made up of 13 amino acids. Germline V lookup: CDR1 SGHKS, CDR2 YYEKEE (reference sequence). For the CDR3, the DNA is TGTGCCAGCAGCTTGGACTCGGGAAACACCATATATTTT. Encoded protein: CASSLDSGNTIYF.

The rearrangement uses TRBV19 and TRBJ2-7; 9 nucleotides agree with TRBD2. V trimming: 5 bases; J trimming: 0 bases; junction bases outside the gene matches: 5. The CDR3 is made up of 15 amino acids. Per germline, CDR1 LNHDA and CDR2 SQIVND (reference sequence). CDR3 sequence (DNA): TGTGCCAGTAGTCACTCTAGCGGGGCCTCCTACGAGCAGTACTTC. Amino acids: CASSHSSGASYEQYF.

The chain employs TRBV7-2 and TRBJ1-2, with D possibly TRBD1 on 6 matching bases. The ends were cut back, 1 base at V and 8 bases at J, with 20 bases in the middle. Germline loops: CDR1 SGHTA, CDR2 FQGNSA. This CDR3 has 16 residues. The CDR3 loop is CASSLGGGGRLSGYTF. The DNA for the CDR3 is TGTGCCAGCAGCTTAGGGGGTGGGGGCAGACTTAGCGGCTACACCTTC.

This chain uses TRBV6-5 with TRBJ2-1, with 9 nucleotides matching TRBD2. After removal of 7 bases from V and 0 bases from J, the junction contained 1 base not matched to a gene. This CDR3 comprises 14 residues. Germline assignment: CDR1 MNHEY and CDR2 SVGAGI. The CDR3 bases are TGTGCCAGCAATAGCGGGAGCTCCTACAATGAGCAGTTCTTC. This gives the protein CASNSGSSYNEQFF.

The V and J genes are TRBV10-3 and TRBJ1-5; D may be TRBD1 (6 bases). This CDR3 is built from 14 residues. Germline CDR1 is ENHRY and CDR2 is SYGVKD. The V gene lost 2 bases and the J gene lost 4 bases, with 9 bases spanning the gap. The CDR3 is CAISEGQPNQPQHF. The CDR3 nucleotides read TGTGCCATCAGTGAGGGACAGCCAAATCAGCCCCAGCATTTT.

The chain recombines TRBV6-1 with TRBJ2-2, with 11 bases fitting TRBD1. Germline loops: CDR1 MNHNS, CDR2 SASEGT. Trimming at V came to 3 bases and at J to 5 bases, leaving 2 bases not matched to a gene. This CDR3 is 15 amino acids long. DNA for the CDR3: TGTGCCAGCAGTGAGGGGACAGGGGGAACCGGGGAGCTGTTTTTT. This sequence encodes CASSEGTGGTGELFF.

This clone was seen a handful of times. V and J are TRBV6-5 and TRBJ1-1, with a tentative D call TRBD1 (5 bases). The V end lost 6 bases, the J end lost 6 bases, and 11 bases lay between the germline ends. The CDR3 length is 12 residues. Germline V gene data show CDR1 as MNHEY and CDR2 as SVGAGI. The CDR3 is CASSLATAEAFF. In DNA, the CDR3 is TGTGCCAGCAGCCTAGCGACAGCTGAAGCTTTCTTT.

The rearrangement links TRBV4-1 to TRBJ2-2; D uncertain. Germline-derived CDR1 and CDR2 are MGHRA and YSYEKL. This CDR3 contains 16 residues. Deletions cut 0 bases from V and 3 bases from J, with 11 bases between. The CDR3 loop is CASSQDFPRYTGELFF. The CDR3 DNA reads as TGCGCCAGCAGCCAAGATTTTCCTAGATACACCGGGGAGCTGTTTTTT.

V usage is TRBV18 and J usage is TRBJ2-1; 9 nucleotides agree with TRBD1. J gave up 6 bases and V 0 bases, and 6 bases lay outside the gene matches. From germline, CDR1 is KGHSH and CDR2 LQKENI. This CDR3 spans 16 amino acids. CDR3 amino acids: CASSPPGQGWTNEQFF. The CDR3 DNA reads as TGTGCCAGCTCACCACCCGGACAGGGGTGGACCAATGAGCAGTTCTTC.

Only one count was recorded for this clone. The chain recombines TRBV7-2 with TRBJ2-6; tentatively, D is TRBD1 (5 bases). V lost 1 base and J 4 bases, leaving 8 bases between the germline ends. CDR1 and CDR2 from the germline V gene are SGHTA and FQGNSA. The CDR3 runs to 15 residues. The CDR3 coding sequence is TGTGCCAGCAGCTTAGGGGGCGACGGGGCCAACGTCCTGACTTTC. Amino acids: CASSLGGDGANVLTF.

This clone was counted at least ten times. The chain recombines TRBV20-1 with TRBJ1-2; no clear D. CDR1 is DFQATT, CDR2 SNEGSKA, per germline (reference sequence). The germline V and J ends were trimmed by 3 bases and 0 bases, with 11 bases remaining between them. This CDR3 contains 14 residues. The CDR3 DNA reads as TGCAGTGCTAGTTCGACACAAGCTAACTATGGCTACACCTTC. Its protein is CSASSTQANYGYTF.

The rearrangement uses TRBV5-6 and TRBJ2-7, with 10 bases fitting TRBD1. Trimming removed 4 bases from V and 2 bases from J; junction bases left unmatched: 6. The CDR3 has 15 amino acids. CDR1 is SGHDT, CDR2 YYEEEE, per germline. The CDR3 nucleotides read TGTGCCAGCAGCCGCCTGGACAGGGGGACCTACGAGCAGTACTTC. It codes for CASSRLDRGTYEQYF.

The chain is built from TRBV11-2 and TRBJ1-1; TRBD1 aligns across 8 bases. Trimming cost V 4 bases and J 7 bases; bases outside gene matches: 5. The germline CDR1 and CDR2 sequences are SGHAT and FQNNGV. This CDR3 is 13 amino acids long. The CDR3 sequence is CASSSGQGREAFF. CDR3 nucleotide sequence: TGTGCCAGCAGCTCCGGACAGGGCCGTGAAGCTTTCTTT.

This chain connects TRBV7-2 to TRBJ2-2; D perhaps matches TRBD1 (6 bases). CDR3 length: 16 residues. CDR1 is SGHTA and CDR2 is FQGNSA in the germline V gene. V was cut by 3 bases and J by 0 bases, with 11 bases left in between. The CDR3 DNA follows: TGTGCCAGCAGCTTTAATGCAGGGGCGAACACCGGGGAGCTGTTTTTT. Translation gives CASSFNAGANTGELFF.

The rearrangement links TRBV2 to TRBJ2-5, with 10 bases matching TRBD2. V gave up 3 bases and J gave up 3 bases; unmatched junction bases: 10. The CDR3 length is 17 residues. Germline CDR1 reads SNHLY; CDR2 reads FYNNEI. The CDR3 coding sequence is TGTGCCAGCAGTGATGGGGTAGCGGGGGGTATCAAAGAGACCCAGTACTTC. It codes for CASSDGVAGGIKETQYF.